The 2 T cell receptor beta chains presented below share a single source sample, sequenced in a study of blood T cell repertoires in COVID-19. The table came from immunoSEQ multiplex PCR; TCRdb's copy has only in-frame clones and leaves some out. The profile shows roughly 200,000 clones, around nine tenths of them singletons. Sequencing was performed on PBMCs or T cells enriched from blood (not recorded which). Receptors originate from a woman aged 30 to 39 with acute COVID-19.

The chain combines TRBV7-8 with TRBJ2-5, with 8 bases that match TRBD1. The J segment lost 5 bases and the V segment lost 6 bases, leaving 11 bases of the junction unmatched. This CDR3 has 15 amino acids. Germline assignment: CDR1 SGHVS and CDR2 FQNEAQ. The CDR3 DNA sequence: TGTGCCAGCAGTTACACCTCCGACAGGGGCGAGACCCAGTACTTC. It translates to CASSYTSDRGETQYF.

CDR3 region: CASSIDKGHSNQPQHF. The DNA of the CDR3 is TGTGCCAGTAGTATAGATAAGGGACACAGCAATCAGCCCCAGCATTTT. V is TRBV19 and J is TRBJ1-5; D may be TRBD1 (6 bases). The germline CDR1 and CDR2 sequences are LNHDA and SQIVND (reference sequence). Trimming took 0 bases from V and 1 from J, leaving 10 bases between them. The CDR3 loop spans 16 amino acids.